This is a list of T cell receptor beta chains from one sample in a study of read filtering for tumor transcriptome and immune sequencing. MiXCR, applied by TCRdb to the reads, yields one record per CDR3 protein. This table has roughly 130,000 distinct CDR3 sequences, roughly 13% appearing once. The sequenced sample consisted of a population of CD138-negative cells sorted from bone marrow. The receptors here all came from a donor at least 40 years old with multiple myeloma. The CDR3 runs from the conserved cysteine through the conserved F or W. The D gene is left open where the match is weak. Rows give clone size only sometimes, using once, few, many, or a class for an expanded clone.

d_call j_call v_call clone_size cdr3_nt cdr3_aa
- TRBJ1-1 TRBV29-1 many TGCAGCGTCAAGTACAGGGCGGGGAACACTGAAGCTTTCTTT CSVKYRAGNTEAFF
- TRBJ2-1 TRBV28 many TGTGCCAGCAGCAAATACAATGAGCAGTTCTTC CASSKYNEQFF
- TRBJ2-1 TRBV7-2 many TGTGCCAGCAGCCGTACGGCGGGCGAGGGGGGCAATGAGCAGTTCTTC CASSRTAGEGGNEQFF
- TRBJ2-7 TRBV18 - TGTGCCAGCTCACCACCCGACCTGGGGCTGTACTTC CASSPPDLGLYF
TRBD2 TRBJ2-1 TRBV7-9 many TGTGCCAGCAGCTTGAGCGGGAGTTACGGCAATGAGCAGTTCTTC CASSLSGSYGNEQFF
TRBD2 TRBJ2-3 TRBV20-1 many TGCAGTGCTAGAGACGCACTAGCGGCAATTAGCACAGATACGCAGTATTTT CSARDALAAISTDTQYF
TRBD2 TRBJ2-3 TRBV7-2 many TGTGCCAGCAAAAGGGGGACTAGGATAAGGCCAGATACGCAGTATTTT CASKRGTRIRPDTQYF
- TRBJ2-7 TRBV29-1 many TGCAGCGTTGCCGGCGCCGTGGAAGGGGAGTATGCCGAGCAGTACTTC CSVAGAVEGEYAEQYF
- TRBJ1-5 TRBV11-3 many TGTGCCAGCAGCTTAGATCCAGACGATCAGCCCCAGCATTTT CASSLDPDDQPQHF
TRBD1 TRBJ2-2 TRBV15 few TGTGCCACCAGCAGAGCCGGTCAGGGGGCAACCGGGGAGCTGTTTTTT CATSRAGQGATGELFF
- TRBJ2-7 TRBV6-6 - TGTGCCAGCAGTTACTCGAAACATTCCTCCTACGAGCAGTACTTC CASSYSKHSSYEQYF
- TRBJ1-5 TRBV7-2 many TGTGCCAGCAGTCGATGGGGCGGTGTGGCAGGGGAACGGTATAGCAATCAGCCCCAGCATTTT CASSRWGGVAGERYSNQPQHF
TRBD1 TRBJ2-1 TRBV7-7 many TGTGCTAGCAGCTTGGCCGGGACAGTAGACAATGAGCAGTTCTTC CASSLAGTVDNEQFF
- TRBJ2-2 TRBV28 few TGTGCCAGCAGTTTAATGTGGGAGCGGGCCGGGGAGCTGTTTTTT CASSLMWERAGELFF
- TRBJ2-7 TRBV4-2 many TGTGCCAGCAGCCAAGAAAGGGGTTACGAGCAGTACTTC CASSQERGYEQYF
TRBD1 TRBJ1-5 TRBV6-5 - TGTGCCAGCAGTTTAGACAGGGACGCGCAGCCCCAGCATTTT CASSLDRDAQPQHF
TRBD2 TRBJ2-7 TRBV3-1 - TGTGCCAGCAGCCAAGTCCGGGGAGGGAACGAGCAGTACTTC CASSQVRGGNEQYF
TRBD1 TRBJ1-1 TRBV6-5 many TGTGCCAGCAGAAATGGACAGGGGGCGTACCCGAACACTGAAGCTTTCTTT CASRNGQGAYPNTEAFF
- TRBJ1-5 TRBV12-3/TRBV12-4 many TGTGCCAGCAGTTTAAGAAATAGCAATCAGCCCCAGCATTTT CASSLRNSNQPQHF
TRBD2 TRBJ2-2 TRBV4-1 many TGCGCCAGCAGCCCGCGAGCGGGAGCGAACACCGGGGAGCTGTTTTTT CASSPRAGANTGELFF
TRBD1 TRBJ2-3 TRBV18 few TGTGCCAGCTCTTACAGGGGAGATACGCAGTATTTT CASSYRGDTQYF
- TRBJ2-1 TRBV28 many TGTGCCAGCAGGTTAGCACGCGAGCAGTTCTTC CASRLAREQFF
- TRBJ2-1 TRBV6-6 many TGTGCCAGCAGTTACAGGGAGTCCAATGAGCAGTTCTTC CASSYRESNEQFF
- TRBJ2-2 TRBV5-1 many TGCGCCAGCAGTCCGATTCAGGGAGCCGGGGAGCTGTTTTTT CASSPIQGAGELFF
- TRBJ1-1 TRBV20-1 many TGCAGTGCTAGAGATCGGGGGAACACTGAAGCTTTCTTT CSARDRGNTEAFF
- TRBJ1-5 TRBV19 - TGTGCCAGTAGTATAAGGACAAATCAGCCCCAGCATTTT CASSIRTNQPQHF
- TRBJ2-3 TRBV9 many TGTGCCAGCAGCGTCACGGACGTCACAGATACGCAGTATTTT CASSVTDVTDTQYF
- TRBJ1-1 TRBV5-1 many TGCGCCAGCAGGGTAGTGGGAGCGCGGCGCACTGAAGCTTTCTTT CASRVVGARRTEAFF
- TRBJ2-3 TRBV11-2 many TGTGCCAGCAGGTTACAGTACAGCACAGATACGCAGTATTTT CASRLQYSTDTQYF
TRBD2 TRBJ2-3 TRBV12-3/TRBV12-4 many TGTGCCAGCAGACAACTAGCGGGAAGTGTATATACGCAGTATTTT CASRQLAGSVYTQYF
TRBD2 TRBJ2-3 TRBV29-1 many TGCAGCGTCGTACCGGGGCGGGGGGGCCTGACAGATACGCAGTATTTT CSVVPGRGGLTDTQYF
- TRBJ2-1 TRBV4-1 many TGCGCCAGCAGCCAAGAAGGGTCGCAGGCAGTCAATGAGCAGTTCTTC CASSQEGSQAVNEQFF
- TRBJ2-4 TRBV12-3/TRBV12-4 many TGTGCCAGCAGTTTATCGGACATTCAGTACTTC CASSLSDIQYF
TRBD2 TRBJ2-5 TRBV7-2 few TGTGCCAGCAGCCCTAGCGGTGCGCCCCAAGAGACCCAGTACTTC CASSPSGAPQETQYF
TRBD1 TRBJ2-7 TRBV5-8 many TGTGCCAGCAGATTTGTTCGGGGACAGGGGTACGAGCAGTACTTC CASRFVRGQGYEQYF
- TRBJ2-1 TRBV5-1 many TGCGCCAGCAGCTTGGCGATTAGCGCCACTGGATGGGATGAGCAGTTCTTC CASSLAISATGWDEQFF
- TRBJ2-2 TRBV5-1 many TGCGCCAGCAGCTTGGGGGCCCCCGCGAACACCGGGGAGCTGTTTTTT CASSLGAPANTGELFF
- TRBJ2-2 TRBV5-4 few TGTGCCAGCCGACCGGCCGGACCCTTAAACACCGGGGAGCTGTTTTTT CASRPAGPLNTGELFF
- TRBJ2-4 TRBV4-1 few TGCGCCAGCAGCCCCCGTTCTGGTTCAGCGAAAAACATTCAGTACTTC CASSPRSGSAKNIQYF
- TRBJ2-7 TRBV5-1 few TGCGCCAGCAGCTTGGATCCGGGAGTAAGCTCCTGCGAGCAGTACTTC CASSLDPGVSSCEQYF
TRBD1 TRBJ2-5 TRBV6-1 - TGTGCCAGCAGCGTAAGCAGGGGACAGGAGACCCAGTACTTC CASSVSRGQETQYF
TRBD2 TRBJ2-7 TRBV27 - TGTGCCAGCAGTTTAGGTCGGACTAGCGGGAGGGCCTACGAGCAGTACTTC CASSLGRTSGRAYEQYF
- TRBJ1-1 TRBV11-2 many TGTGCCAGCAGCGTCACCGCGAATGAAGCTTTCTTT CASSVTANEAFF
- TRBJ2-4 TRBV30 many TGTGCCTGGGGAATTTACGACAGGATTAAAAACATTCAGTACTTC CAWGIYDRIKNIQYF
TRBD2 TRBJ2-1 TRBV20-1 few TGCAGTGCTCCGACTAGCGGGACCAATGAGCAGTTCTTC CSAPTSGTNEQFF
- TRBJ1-5 TRBV4-1 many TGCGCCAGCAGCCAAGGGAGGGAGAATCAGCCCCAGCATTTT CASSQGRENQPQHF
- TRBJ1-2 TRBV6-1 many TGTGCCAGCAGTGAGAGAGACGGACGTAACTATGGCTACACCTTC CASSERDGRNYGYTF
TRBD1 TRBJ2-7 TRBV7-8 - TGTGCCGGCAGCCAAGACAGGGGGTCCTCCTATGAGCAGTACTTC CAGSQDRGSSYEQYF
- TRBJ1-1 TRBV6-2/TRBV6-3 - TGTGCCAGCAGTTACTCCTTGAACACTGAAGCTTTCTTT CASSYSLNTEAFF
- TRBJ2-2 TRBV12-3/TRBV12-4 - TGTGGCAGCAGTTTGATAGGCCCGAACACCGGGGAGCTGTTTTTT CGSSLIGPNTGELFF
- TRBJ2-1 TRBV7-2 many TGTGCCAGCAGCTTAGTATCGTCGGGGGGCCTTAATGAGCAGTTCTTC CASSLVSSGGLNEQFF
- TRBJ2-7 TRBV6-6 many TGTGCCAGCAACCCGGGAGCCACTGGCGTCGAGCAGTACTTC CASNPGATGVEQYF
- TRBJ2-5 TRBV4-2 few TGTGCCAGCAGCCAAGAAGGGGCAGAACAAGAGACCCAGTACTTC CASSQEGAEQETQYF
- TRBJ1-4 TRBV15 many TGTGCCACCAGCAGAGATGTGTACAGCTTGAATGAAAAACTGTTTTTT CATSRDVYSLNEKLFF
TRBD2 TRBJ2-2 TRBV7-3 few TGTGCCAGCAGCTCCACCGGGGTAGCGGGAGGGCCCTACACCGGGGAGCTGTTTTTT CASSSTGVAGGPYTGELFF
- TRBJ1-2 TRBV24-1 few TGTGCCACCAGTGTCCCCGGGGCGGAGGGCTACACCTTC CATSVPGAEGYTF